This T cell receptor beta chain was captured by sequencing in a study of blood T cells in healthy people across ages. V was shortened by 5 bases and J by 14 bases, with 22 bases between the two germline ends. The germline V gene encodes CDR1 SGHAT and CDR2 FQNNGV. CDR3 length: 15 residues. This clonotype showed up just a few times. Then a second PCR, running roughly 7 to 11 cycles, was carried out with a sample-barcoded 5' primer and a J-beta primer mix. TCRdb itself ran the 5' RACE reads through MiXCR, one entry per CDR3 protein. The data contain about 1.7 million distinct CDR3 sequences, about 30% of them singletons.

The material sequenced was blood. The gene calls are TRBV11-2 and TRBJ1-6; tentatively, D is TRBD1 (6 bases). The TCR originated in a young woman in good health. DNA for the CDR3: TGTGCCAGCAGCCACCGGGACACTCCCCTTAGGGCCCTCCACTTT. Its translation is CASSHRDTPLRALHF.